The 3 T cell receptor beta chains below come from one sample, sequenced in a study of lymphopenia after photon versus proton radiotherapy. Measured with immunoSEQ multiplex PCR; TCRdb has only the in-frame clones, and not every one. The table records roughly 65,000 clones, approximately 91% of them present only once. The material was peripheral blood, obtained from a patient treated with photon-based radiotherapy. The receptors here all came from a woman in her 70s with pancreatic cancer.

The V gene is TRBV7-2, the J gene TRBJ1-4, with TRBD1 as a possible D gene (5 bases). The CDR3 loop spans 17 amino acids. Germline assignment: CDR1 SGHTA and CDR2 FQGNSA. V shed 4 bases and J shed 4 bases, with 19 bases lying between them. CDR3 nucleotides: TGTGCCAGCAGCTCCCCAGTCCGGAGGGGACTTAATGAAAAACTGTTTTTT. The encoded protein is CASSSPVRRGLNEKLFF.

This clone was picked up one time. The DNA of the CDR3 is TGTGCCAGCAGTGCGGGACAGGGACGGGGAGAGACCCAGTACTTC. The encoded protein is CASSAGQGRGETQYF. The V and J genes are TRBV2 and TRBJ2-5; TRBD1 matches 9 bases. Germline V gene lookup returns CDR1 SNHLY and CDR2 FYNNEI. The CDR3 consists of 15 residues. V shed 4 bases, J shed 4 bases, and the junction held 7 bases outside the gene matches.

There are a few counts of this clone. CDR3 protein: CASSLRSSGRDNEQFF. DNA for the CDR3: TGTGCCAGCAGCCTAAGGTCTAGCGGGAGAGACAATGAGCAGTTCTTC. V is TRBV14 and J is TRBJ2-1; 10 nucleotides align to TRBD2. Germline CDR1 reads SGHDN; CDR2 reads FVKESK. CDR3 size: 16 residues. Trimming took 4 bases from V and 5 from J; bases not matched to a gene: 8.